This TCR beta chain is drawn from a study of blood T cell repertoires in COVID-19. Study context: Acute and convalescent COVID-19 specimens originated in the United States, Italy and Spain. Sample material is recorded as cDNA or gDNA derived from T cells, B-cell-depleted T cells, or PBMCs.

This CDR3 comprises 15 residues. From germline, CDR1 is SGDLS and CDR2 YYNGEE. V lost 4 bases, J lost 0 bases, and 11 bases lay in between. Per the original methods: Using reference gene primer amplification, nucleated cell counts were estimated. The protocol was immunoSEQ multiplex PCR, while the TCRdb copy is restricted to in-frame clones and leaves out a portion. The V and J calls and clone size are taken from that table; D and trimming were inferred from the DNA. The sample shows some 150,000 clones, approximately 81% of them seen only once. The receptor was derived from a woman between 55 and 75 years old with active or convalescent COVID-19. Sequencing was done on a sample of peripheral blood. The rearrangement joins TRBV9 to TRBJ1-5; D is undetermined. The CDR3 coding sequence is TGTGCCAGCAGCTACAGCTTAGATAGCAATCAGCCCCAGCATTTT. This gives the protein CASSYSLDSNQPQHF.